The T cell receptor (beta chain) described here comes from a study of CD8 T cells in ankylosing spondylitis. Germline assignment: CDR1 SGHDT and CDR2 YYEEEE. V dropped 1 base and J dropped 11; count of bases not matched to a gene: 6. This CDR3 has 13 amino acids. This clonotype was detected many times. TCRdb called the 5' RACE reads again in MiXCR, with one record for every CDR3 protein. The sample holds 200,000 or so distinct CDR3 sequences, about a quarter seen once. The source is a male donor with ankylosing spondylitis or in good health (not recorded which). Material for sequencing was blood, either unsorted or a sorted T cell fraction (not recorded which). The chain links TRBV5-6 to TRBJ1-1; 9 nucleotides align to TRBD1. CDR3 nucleotides: TGTGCCAGCAGCTTGAGAGGGACAGGGTCCGCTTTCTTT. Protein: CASSLRGTGSAFF. The variable domain in full, with the rest retrieved from reference TRBV5-6 and TRBJ1-1, is DAGVTQSPTHLIKTRGQQVTLRCSPKSGHDTVSWYQQALGQGPQFIFQYYEEEERQRGNFPDRFSGHQFPNYSSELNVNALLLGDSALYLCASSLRGTGSAFFGQGTRLTVV.